This T cell receptor (beta chain) stems from a study of shared clonotypes between healthy human individuals. V lost 2 bases, J lost 5 bases, and 10 bases lay in between. CDR3 length equals 13 residues. The germline gives CDR1 SGHDT, CDR2 YYEEEE. Positive CCR7 selection of CD45RO-negative cells yielded the naive CD8 cells, and terminally differentiated effector memory CD45RA+ cells were excluded. Across several immunoSEQ plates, the genomic DNA of each subset was split evenly. Data came from immunoSEQ multiplex PCR; TCRdb stores just in-frame clones and leaves some out. There are about 2.1 million clones in the sample; about 94% occur only once, and about 1.7% lies in the top ten. Study observations and caveats: Clonotypes that were shared across several donors made up approximately 5% of naive CD4 clonotypes. Genetic and exposure-history diversity was limited by the small donor number.

Comment on this clone: Antigen: not known.

The sequencing sample was made of naive CD8+ T cells from PBMCs. This chain links TRBV5-6 with TRBJ2-5; D possibly corresponds to TRBD2 (5 bases). The clonotype was recovered from a man between 18 and 35 years old in good health. Some clones in this sample may be carry-over from other donors' samples. The CDR3, as DNA: TGTGCCAGCAGCTTTCTCCCGGGGGAGACCCAGTACTTC. It translates to CASSFLPGETQYF.